The next 22 T cell receptor beta chains were all read from a single sample in a study of T-cell memory formation after mild COVID-19. TCRdb fed the 5' RACE reads into MiXCR, producing one record per CDR3 protein. The sample shows a few hundred thousand distinct CDR3 sequences, under 12% of them seen only once. Input material: PBMCs or a T cell subset sorted from them (not recorded which). The source of these receptors is a man aged 18 to 29 who had mild COVID-19 (a few samples of this study predate the infection). Cell type and time point are not known.

The V call is TRBV19, the J call TRBJ1-2, with D unresolved. This CDR3 comprises 13 residues. Germline lookup yields CDR1 LNHDA and CDR2 SQIVND (reference sequence). The V gene lost 5 bases and the J gene lost 7 bases, with 14 bases spanning the gap. In nucleotides, the CDR3 is TGTGCCAGTAGTGGTACTCTCGGGAGTGGCTACACCTTC. It specifies CASSGTLGSGYTF.

The chain employs TRBV5-1 and TRBJ2-2, with D perhaps TRBD1 or TRBD2 (6 bases each). The CDR3 covers 15 residues. The germline CDR1 and CDR2 sequences are SGHRS and YFSETQ. The V gene lost 0 bases and the J gene lost 3 bases, with 9 bases spanning the gap. As DNA, the CDR3 is TGCGCCAGCAGCTTGGACGGGGGCTACACCGGGGAGCTGTTTTTT. Amino acid sequence: CASSLDGGYTGELFF.

This chain connects TRBV7-6 to TRBJ1-1; D possibly corresponds to TRBD1 (6 bases). Germline values: CDR1 SGHVS, CDR2 FNYEAQ. CDR3 length equals 15 residues. Trimming removed 1 base from V and 3 bases from J, with 12 bases in between. Here the CDR3 reads CASSLVGGADTEAFF. For the CDR3, the DNA is TGTGCCAGCAGCTTAGTAGGGGGGGCGGACACTGAAGCTTTCTTT.

This clonotype was observed a handful of times. The chain couples TRBV6-2 or TRBV6-3 to TRBJ1-5; D gene ambiguous. V was cut by 4 bases and J by 1 base, with 8 bases left in between. The CDR3 has 14 residues. CDR1 is MNHEY, CDR2 SVGEGT, per germline. The chain's CDR3 is CASSSFGSNQPQHF. In nucleotides, the CDR3 is TGTGCCAGCAGTTCATTCGGAAGCAATCAGCCCCAGCATTTT.

The chain is built from TRBV25-1 and TRBJ1-1; possible D gene TRBD1, 5 bases. The germline V gene encodes CDR1 MGHDK and CDR2 SYGVNS. V was clipped by 4 bases and J by 5 bases, with 14 bases between them. CDR3 length: 14 amino acids. CDR3 in amino acids: CASSVYGGRTEAFF. DNA of the CDR3: TGTGCCAGCAGTGTATACGGGGGGAGGACTGAAGCTTTCTTT.

The chain employs TRBV20-1 and TRBJ2-3; D might be TRBD2 (5 bases). This CDR3 contains 14 residues. CDR1 and CDR2 (germline): DFQATT, SNEGSKA (reference sequence). V was pared by 6 bases and J by 0 bases, with 13 bases between. CDR3 amino acids: CSALEAVSTDTQYF. CDR3 in DNA: TGCAGTGCCTTGGAAGCGGTTAGCACAGATACGCAGTATTTT.

The genes are TRBV6-6 and TRBJ1-1, with D perhaps TRBD1 (6 bases). The CDR3 has 17 residues. Germline-derived CDR1 and CDR2 are MNHNY and SVGAGI (reference sequence). V was cut by 2 bases and J by 0 bases, with 16 bases left in between. CDR3 region: CASSYARTAFLNTEAFF. As DNA, the CDR3 is TGTGCCAGCAGTTACGCCCGGACAGCCTTTTTGAACACTGAAGCTTTCTTT.

This clonotype was recorded a few times. CDR3 nucleotides: TGTGCCACCAGCAGACGGCCCACAGATACGCAGTATTTT. Translating gives CATSRRPTDTQYF. V is TRBV15 and J is TRBJ2-3; unclear D gene. V gave up 2 bases and J gave up 2 bases, with 5 bases separating them. CDR3 length: 13 residues. Germline CDR1 reads LNHNV; CDR2 reads YYDKDF (reference sequence).

J is TRBJ1-1 and V is TRBV7-2; D possibly corresponds to TRBD1 (5 bases). The CDR3 is 14 residues long. V dropped 1 base and J dropped 8 bases, with 14 bases sitting between them. Germline values: CDR1 SGHTA, CDR2 FQGNSA. The CDR3 DNA reads as TGTGCCAGCAGCTTAGGCAGGGAGTCTCGGGAAGCTTTCTTT. Encoded protein: CASSLGRESREAFF.

V and J are TRBV28 and TRBJ2-3; D remains unclear. The CDR3 sequence is 14 residues long. Per germline, CDR1 MDHEN and CDR2 SYDVKM. The V and J ends lost 4 bases and 3 bases respectively, with 11 bases between them. The CDR3 loop reads CASSSPGETDTQYF. CDR3 sequence (DNA): TGTGCCAGCAGTTCCCCCGGAGAAACAGATACGCAGTATTTT.

This clonotype was recorded a few times. The rearrangement uses TRBV7-2 and TRBJ2-5, with D possibly TRBD2 on 5 matching bases. Looked up from germline, CDR1 is SGHTA and CDR2 is FQGNSA. The CDR3 contains 14 residues. The V end was cut by 5 bases, the J end by 5 bases, with 15 bases between. The CDR3 loop is CASSLRGGSETQYF. In DNA form, the CDR3 reads TGTGCCAGCAGCCTCCGAGGAGGCTCCGAGACCCAGTACTTC.

The chain couples TRBV9 to TRBJ1-2, with D hard to call. V lost 5 bases to trimming and J lost 4 bases, with 15 bases between them. CDR3 length equals 14 residues. CDR1 and CDR2 (germline): SGDLS, YYNGEE. Written as DNA, the CDR3 is TGTGCCAGCAGTAGGGCGGGCATCGTCTATGGCTACACCTTC. Protein: CASSRAGIVYGYTF.

The chain uses TRBV20-1 and TRBJ1-5; TRBD1 matches 7 bases. This CDR3 is 17 amino acids long. CDR1 is DFQATT and CDR2 is SNEGSKA in the germline V gene (reference sequence). The junction had 15 bases not matched to a gene; V was cut back by 5 bases and J by 2 bases. DNA of the CDR3: TGCAGTGCTCCTCCAGGGGGAGGCTTAACAGGCAATCAGCCCCAGCATTTT. This sequence encodes CSAPPGGGLTGNQPQHF.

This clonotype was seen only a few times. The rearrangement uses TRBV5-1 and TRBJ2-3; a possible D gene is TRBD2 (6 bases). Germline CDR1 SGHRS, CDR2 YFSETQ. The CDR3 is 15 residues long. V lost 0 bases and J lost 4, with 12 bases in between. DNA of the CDR3: TGCGCCAGCAGCTTGGTCGGCGGGGTGGCAGATACGCAGTATTTT. Translated, it gives CASSLVGGVADTQYF.

The chain recombines TRBV24-1 with TRBJ2-2; TRBD1 matches 8 bases. CDR1 and CDR2 from the germline V gene are KGHDR and SFDVKD. J lost 4 bases, V lost 3 bases, and 9 bases had no gene match. CDR3 length: 17 amino acids. The CDR3 DNA is TGTGCCACCAGTGATATGAGCAGGGGGCGCGGCACCGGGGAGCTGTTTTTT. It specifies CATSDMSRGRGTGELFF.

The V call is TRBV5-3, the J call TRBJ2-1, with D possibly being TRBD2 (5 bases). TRBV5-3 is marked as an open reading frame, function uncertain. Trimming stripped 3 bases from V and 0 bases from J, with 13 bases between. The CDR3 is 16 residues long. The CDR3 DNA reads as TGTGCCAGAAGCTCGACCCCCCGGGGCTCCTACAATGAGCAGTTCTTC. Amino acid sequence: CARSSTPRGSYNEQFF.

This clonotype was counted between two and nine times. The genes are TRBV7-2 and TRBJ1-5; the D is unclear. The CDR3 loop spans 14 amino acids. The germline V gene has CDR1 SGHTA and CDR2 FQGNSA. The V end lost 3 bases, the J end lost 5 bases, and 11 bases lay between the germline ends. The CDR3, as DNA: TGTGCCAGCAGCTTTTTTAGCCGAGATCAGCCCCAGCATTTT. Its protein product is CASSFFSRDQPQHF.

This clonotype appeared many times. The V gene is TRBV5-1, the J gene TRBJ2-3; D is uncertain. Germline V lookup: CDR1 SGHRS, CDR2 YFSETQ. The V and J ends lost 1 base and 5 bases respectively, with 11 bases between them. This CDR3 is built from 14 residues. CDR3 sequence: CASSLLGGEDTQYF. CDR3 in DNA: TGCGCCAGCAGCTTGTTGGGTGGGGAAGATACGCAGTATTTT.

This clonotype has a count of ten or more. This chain connects TRBV12-3 or TRBV12-4 to TRBJ2-1, with D possibly TRBD1 on 6 matching bases. The CDR3 length is 13 residues. Trimming shortened V by 5 bases and J by 10 bases, and 15 bases separated the two germline ends. The CDR3 protein is CASSTSQGNEQFF. The CDR3 DNA is TGTGCCAGCAGTACGAGCCAGGGGAACGAGCAGTTCTTC.

The table lists this clonotype with a few counts. V usage is TRBV12-3 or TRBV12-4 and J usage is TRBJ1-2; D gene uncertain. Trimming took off 7 bases at V and 8 bases at J, with 8 bases between the two ends. The CDR3 sequence is 10 residues long. The CDR3 region is CASNPGGYTF. The CDR3 bases are TGTGCCAGCAACCCTGGGGGCTACACCTTC.

The genes are TRBV18 and TRBJ2-2; D remains ambiguous. Germline loops: CDR1 KGHSH, CDR2 LQKENI. Trimming removed 2 bases from V and 2 bases from J, with 9 bases in between. The CDR3 sequence is 15 residues long. CDR3 sequence reads: CASSPRQANTGELFF. The CDR3 DNA reads as TGTGCCAGCTCACCAAGGCAGGCCAACACCGGGGAGCTGTTTTTT.

The rearrangement links TRBV12-3 or TRBV12-4 to TRBJ2-2, with 10 nucleotides matching TRBD1. This CDR3 region has 15 residues. Trimming took 5 bases from V and 1 from J; bases not matched to a gene: 1. The CDR3 region is CASSDRGQNTGELFF. CDR3 in DNA: TGTGCCAGCAGTGACAGGGGGCAGAACACCGGGGAGCTGTTTTTT.